This T cell receptor (beta chain) originates from a study of identical twins. The study, taken as a whole, reports: Weaker excess sharing between twins was seen in beta out-of-frame sequences.

The CDR3 runs 13 residues. V dropped 7 bases and J dropped 4; count of bases not matched to a gene: 4. Germline V CDR1 and CDR2: ENHRY, SYGVKD. This clonotype was seen at least ten times. Its matching antigen is unknown. TCRdb fed the 5' RACE reads into MiXCR, producing one record per CDR3 protein. The data hold about 550,000 distinct CDR3 sequences, with about 22% observed a single time. The sample was also linked to a second study, of yellow fever vaccine responses in identical twins.

The clonotype comes from a woman aged 18-29 years in good health. Sequenced material: CD4+ T cells sorted from blood. V and J are TRBV10-3 and TRBJ2-5, with 9 nucleotides matching TRBD1. CDR3 DNA: TGTGCCATCAAACCGGGACAGGGAGAGACCCAGTACTTC. This encodes CAIKPGQGETQYF.